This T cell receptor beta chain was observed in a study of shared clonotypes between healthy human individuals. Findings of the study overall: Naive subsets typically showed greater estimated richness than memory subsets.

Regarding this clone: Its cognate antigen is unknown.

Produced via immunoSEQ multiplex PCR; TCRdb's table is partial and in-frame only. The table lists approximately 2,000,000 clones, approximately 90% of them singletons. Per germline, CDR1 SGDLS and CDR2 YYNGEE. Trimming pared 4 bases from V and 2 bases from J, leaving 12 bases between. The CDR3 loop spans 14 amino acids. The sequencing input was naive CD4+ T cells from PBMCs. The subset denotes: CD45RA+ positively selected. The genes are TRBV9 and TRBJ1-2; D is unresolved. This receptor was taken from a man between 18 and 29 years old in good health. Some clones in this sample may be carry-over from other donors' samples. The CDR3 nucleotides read TGTGCCAGCAGCCTAGCCGATCCCAACTATGGCTACACCTTC. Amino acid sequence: CASSLADPNYGYTF.